One and the same sample provided the 20 T cell receptor beta chains below, sequenced in a study of T-cell reconstitution after alpha-beta-depleted transplantation in children. The TCRbeta library incorporated unique molecular identifiers. One entry per CDR3 protein results from TCRdb running MiXCR on the PCR reads. The sample carries 530,000 or so distinct CDR3 sequences, 25% to 30% recorded once. This specimen consisted of PBMCs, obtained before TCRalphabeta/CD19-depleted stem cell transplant. The receptors derive from a boy under two years old with Wiskott-Aldrich syndrome, due to receive a stem cell transplant.

The genes are TRBV5-1 and TRBJ2-3, with 8 bases identical to TRBD2. The J segment lost 3 bases and the V segment lost 4 bases, leaving 7 bases of the junction unmatched. This CDR3 spans 15 amino acids. In germline, CDR1 is SGHRS, CDR2 YFSETQ. CDR3 in DNA: TGCGCCAGCAGCGTATTACTAGCGGCTACAGATACGCAGTATTTT. Translated: CASSVLLAATDTQYF.

The genes are TRBV20-1 and TRBJ2-5; D is possibly TRBD2 (5 bases). Germline CDR1 DFQATT, CDR2 SNEGSKA (reference sequence). Trimming took off 3 bases at V and 5 bases at J, with 7 bases between the two ends. The CDR3 extends over 11 amino acids. The CDR3 is CSASGKETQYF. DNA of the CDR3: TGCAGTGCTAGCGGGAAGGAGACCCAGTACTTC.

A few counts support this clonotype. The chain links TRBV5-1 to TRBJ2-1; tentative D call: TRBD1 (6 bases). The CDR3 spans 13 residues. Germline lookup yields CDR1 SGHRS and CDR2 YFSETQ. Trimming left V 0 bases short and J 10 bases short, with 11 bases between. CDR3 bases: TGCGCCAGCAGCTTGGCAGGGGTTTTGGAGCAGTTCTTC. It specifies CASSLAGVLEQFF.

There are a few counts of this clonotype. This chain joins TRBV7-6 and TRBJ2-1; 10 bases align to TRBD1. The V segment lost 1 base and the J segment 1 base; nucleotides outside the gene matches: 4. This CDR3 has 17 amino acids. Per the germline V gene, CDR1 is SGHVS and CDR2 is FNYEAQ. CDR3 sequence reads: CASSLVTGGVSYNEQFF. The CDR3 DNA sequence: TGTGCCAGCAGCTTAGTGACAGGGGGCGTATCCTACAATGAGCAGTTCTTC.

The CDR3 bases are TGTGCCAGCTCACCATTTCTAGCGGGAGATACCGGGGAGCTGTTTTTT. As protein: CASSPFLAGDTGELFF. The V and J genes are TRBV18 and TRBJ2-2; 10 bases are a match to TRBD2. This CDR3 spans 16 amino acids. Per the germline V gene, CDR1 is KGHSH and CDR2 is LQKENI. Trimming cost V 2 bases and J 5 bases; bases outside gene matches: 5.

This clonotype was found a few times. At one end, the junction sequence differs from germline, possibly due to a read error. The chain uses TRBV9 and TRBJ2-1; TRBD2 agrees at 7 bases. Looked up from germline, CDR1 is SGDLS and CDR2 is YYNGEE. This CDR3 has 16 residues. The CDR3 coding sequence is TGTGCCAGCAGCCCAGCCGCGGGACTATCCTTCAATGAGCAGTTCTTC. It yields the protein CASSPAAGLSFNEQFF.

The V gene is TRBV4-2, the J gene TRBJ2-5, with 7 bases matching TRBD2. The germline V gene encodes CDR1 LGHNA and CDR2 YNFKEQ. The CDR3 loop spans 15 amino acids. V lost 4 bases, J lost 1 base, and 6 bases stayed unmatched. The chain's CDR3 is CASSLLASGQETQYF. As DNA, the CDR3 is TGTGCCAGCAGCCTGCTGGCTAGCGGCCAAGAGACCCAGTACTTC.

This clonotype was found a few times. The chain carries TRBV5-1 and TRBJ2-7; D not certain. Trimming removed 1 base at V and 3 bases at J, with 14 bases between. Germline V gene data show CDR1 as SGHRS and CDR2 as YFSETQ. This CDR3 spans 15 amino acids. CDR3 in amino acids: CASSLLIGLGYEQYF. CDR3 DNA sequence: TGCGCCAGCAGCTTGTTGATCGGGTTGGGCTACGAGCAGTACTTC.

The chain uses TRBV6-5 and TRBJ2-4; D is possibly TRBD2 (7 bases). This CDR3 is built from 15 residues. The V and J ends lost 2 bases and 7 bases respectively, with 15 bases between them. The germline V gene encodes CDR1 MNHEY and CDR2 SVGAGI. CDR3 protein: CASSYPGLGGNIQYF. CDR3 sequence (DNA): TGTGCCAGCAGTTACCCCGGACTAGGGGGGAACATTCAGTACTTC.

The genes are TRBV29-1 and TRBJ2-7; tentative D call: TRBD1 (6 bases). V shed 7 bases and J shed 0 bases, with 10 bases lying between them. This CDR3 comprises 12 residues. The V gene's germline CDR1 is SQVTM and CDR2 ANQGSEA. The CDR3 bases are TGCAGCGGGGGACAAAGCTCCTACGAGCAGTACTTC. This codes for CSGGQSSYEQYF.

This clonotype came up a few times. The J gene is TRBJ2-7, the V gene TRBV10-3; TRBD1 matches 8 bases. Germline CDR1 ENHRY, CDR2 SYGVKD. The junction had 2 bases not matched to a gene; V was cut back by 4 bases and J by 3 bases. The CDR3 sequence is 13 residues long. CDR3 bases: TGTGCCATCAGTGCCACAGGGGGCTACGAGCAGTACTTC. As protein: CAISATGGYEQYF.

This chain links TRBV12-3 or TRBV12-4 with TRBJ2-5, with D maybe TRBD2 (6 bases). There are 14 residues in the CDR3. V was shortened by 6 bases and J by 2 bases, with 13 bases between the two germline ends. The chain's CDR3 is CASRRTGGQETQYF. CDR3 DNA sequence: TGTGCCAGCAGACGTACAGGAGGGCAAGAGACCCAGTACTTC.

The gene calls are TRBV27 and TRBJ2-5; weak D call: TRBD1 (5 bases). The CDR3 is made up of 17 amino acids. The V gene's germline CDR1 is MNHEY and CDR2 SMNVEV (reference sequence). V gave up 5 bases and J gave up 4 bases, with 23 bases separating them. The CDR3, as DNA: TGTGCCAGCAGTCTAACCTTCCCAGGGCGGAGTAGAGAGACCCAGTACTTC. This codes for CASSLTFPGRSRETQYF.

The chain links TRBV12-3 or TRBV12-4 to TRBJ1-5, with D tentatively TRBD1 (5 bases). This CDR3 is 13 amino acids long. Trimming stripped 2 bases from V and 8 bases from J, with 10 bases between. The CDR3 sequence: CASSLRGKEPQHF. CDR3 sequence (DNA): TGTGCCAGCAGTTTACGGGGGAAGGAGCCCCAGCATTTT.

The V and J genes are TRBV7-6 and TRBJ1-6; weak D call: TRBD1 (5 bases). From germline, CDR1 is SGHVS and CDR2 FNYEAQ. The CDR3 spans 15 residues. V dropped 2 bases and J dropped 12 bases, with 17 bases sitting between them. The DNA for the CDR3 is TGTGCCAGCAGCTTATCCCCAGCGACAGACCAACCCCTCCACTTT. Its protein is CASSLSPATDQPLHF.

This clonotype was detected a few times. The chain links TRBV5-1 to TRBJ1-2; 10 nucleotides agree with TRBD1. The CDR3 is 16 amino acids. V lost 3 bases to trimming and J lost 5 bases; unmatched junction nucleotides: 10. Germline V CDR1 and CDR2: SGHRS, YFSETQ. The DNA of the CDR3 is TGCGCCAGCAGCTCGACCGGGACAGGGGTTTTGTATGGCTACACCTTC. Translating gives CASSSTGTGVLYGYTF.

This clonotype was picked up a small number of times. This sequence joins TRBV27 and TRBJ1-5; D is unclear. Germline lookup yields CDR1 MNHEY and CDR2 SMNVEV (reference sequence). Trimming took off 6 bases at V and 0 bases at J, with 12 bases between the two ends. This CDR3 contains 15 residues. CDR3 loop: CASRPLGYSNQPQHF. DNA for the CDR3: TGTGCCAGCAGACCACTGGGATATAGCAATCAGCCCCAGCATTTT.

This clonotype was found a few times. The chain combines TRBV5-1 with TRBJ2-3, with D hard to call. V was clipped by 0 bases and J by 3 bases, with 5 bases between them. The CDR3 extends over 13 amino acids. Germline assignment: CDR1 SGHRS and CDR2 YFSETQ. The chain's CDR3 is CASSLAMTDTQYF. CDR3 DNA: TGCGCCAGCAGCTTGGCTATGACAGATACGCAGTATTTT. The variable domain in full, with the rest retrieved from reference TRBV5-1 and TRBJ2-3, is KAGVTQTPRYLIKTRGQQVTLSCSPISGHRSVSWYQQTPGQGLQFLFEYFSETQRNKGNFPGRFSGRQFSNSRSEMNVSTLELGDSALYLCASSLAMTDTQYFGPGTRLTVL.

This clonotype occurred a few times. In DNA, the CDR3 is TGCAGTACAACCGGGACTAGCGGGACCACAGATACGCAGTATTTT. Translation: CSTTGTSGTTDTQYF. The chain links TRBV20-1 to TRBJ2-3; 13 bases match TRBD2. The CDR3 loop spans 15 amino acids. CDR1 and CDR2 from the germline V gene are DFQATT and SNEGSKA (reference sequence). V dropped 8 bases and J dropped 2; count of bases not matched to a gene: 7.

This clonotype appeared a few times. V is TRBV11-2 and J is TRBJ2-2; TRBD1 or TRBD2 may be the D gene (6 bases each). V was clipped by 6 bases and J by 1 base, with 18 bases between them. The CDR3 sequence is 17 residues long. Looked up from germline, CDR1 is SGHAT and CDR2 is FQNNGV. The CDR3 sequence: CASRPMKGGRNTGELFF. The CDR3 DNA reads TGTGCCAGCAGGCCCATGAAAGGGGGGCGGAACACCGGGGAGCTGTTTTTT.